This T cell receptor beta chain emerged from a study of read filtering for tumor transcriptome and immune sequencing. Study results and limitations: Even smaller IR-seq throughput identified most shared clonotypes.

Sampling of bone marrow took place during active disease in every patient. Looked up from germline, CDR1 is SGHDT and CDR2 is YYEEEE. The CDR3 contains 16 residues. Trimming removed 0 bases from V and 5 bases from J, with 17 bases in between. This clonotype was counted many times. Antigen unknown. This library used about 360 ng RNA and molecular barcoded adaptors spanning alpha/delta and beta/gamma chains. TCRdb re-called the reads with MiXCR, one entry per CDR3 protein. Of 20,000 to 25,000 distinct CDR3 sequences listed, 20% to 25% are singletons. The rearrangement uses TRBV5-6 and TRBJ2-5, with a weak D call TRBD2 (5 bases). Sequenced material: a population of CD138-negative cells sorted from bone marrow. This clonotype was obtained from a donor at least 40 years old with multiple myeloma. This chain's CDR3 is CASSLARAGQGETQYF. The CDR3 coding sequence is TGTGCCAGCAGCTTGGCCCGGGCGGGCCAAGGGGAGACCCAGTACTTC. Filled out from reference TRBV5-6 and TRBJ2-5, the complete variable domain reads DAGVTQSPTHLIKTRGQQVTLRCSPKSGHDTVSWYQQALGQGPQFIFQYYEEEERQRGNFPDRFSGHQFPNYSSELNVNALLLGDSALYLCASSLARAGQGETQYFGPGTRLLVL.